Reported below is one T cell receptor beta chain. Data came from immunoSEQ multiplex PCR; TCRdb stores just in-frame clones and leaves some out. The table records about 290,000 clones, more than 80% of them present only once. This record belongs to a study of blood T cell repertoires in COVID-19. V shed 4 bases and J shed 3 bases, with 14 bases lying between them. This CDR3 is 16 amino acids long. Germline assignment: CDR1 SGDLS and CDR2 YYNGEE. This TCR came from a woman under 40 with active or convalescent COVID-19. The sample taken for sequencing was peripheral blood. This chain connects TRBV9 to TRBJ1-6, with unresolved D. The CDR3 loop reads CASSSGEANYNSPLHF. In DNA form, the CDR3 reads TGTGCCAGCAGCTCCGGGGAGGCTAACTATAATTCACCCCTCCACTTT.